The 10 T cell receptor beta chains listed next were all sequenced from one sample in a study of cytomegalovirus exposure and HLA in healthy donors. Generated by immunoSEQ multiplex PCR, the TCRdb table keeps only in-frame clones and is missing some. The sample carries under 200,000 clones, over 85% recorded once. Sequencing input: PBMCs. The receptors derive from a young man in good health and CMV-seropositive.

For the CDR3, the DNA is TGTGCCAGCAGTTTACTAGCGGGATTCGGTGAGCAGTTCTTC. Translating gives CASSLLAGFGEQFF. The chain is built from TRBV27 and TRBJ2-1; 9 bases line up with TRBD2. The length of the CDR3 is 14 residues. Germline values: CDR1 MNHEY, CDR2 SMNVEV (reference sequence). The V and J ends lost 2 bases and 9 bases, in that order; junction bases with no gene match: 5.

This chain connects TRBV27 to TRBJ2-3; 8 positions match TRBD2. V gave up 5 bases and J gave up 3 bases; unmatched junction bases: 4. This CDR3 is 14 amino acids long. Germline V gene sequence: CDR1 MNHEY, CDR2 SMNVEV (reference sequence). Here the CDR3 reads CASSAGLATDTQYF. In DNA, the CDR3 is TGTGCCAGCAGTGCCGGACTAGCAACAGATACGCAGTATTTT.

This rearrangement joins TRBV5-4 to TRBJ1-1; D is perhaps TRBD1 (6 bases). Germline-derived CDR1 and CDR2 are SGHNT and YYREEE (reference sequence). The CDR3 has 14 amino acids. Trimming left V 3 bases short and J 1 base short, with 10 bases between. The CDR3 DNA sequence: TGTGCCAGCAGCTCGGACAGCGGGAACACTGAAGCTTTCTTT. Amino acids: CASSSDSGNTEAFF.

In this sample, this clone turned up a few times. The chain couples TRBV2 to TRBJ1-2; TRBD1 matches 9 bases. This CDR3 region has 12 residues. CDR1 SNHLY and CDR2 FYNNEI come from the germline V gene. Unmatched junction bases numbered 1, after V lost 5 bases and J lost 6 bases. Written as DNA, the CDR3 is TGTGCCAGCAGTTGGACAGGGGATGGCTACACCTTC. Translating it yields CASSWTGDGYTF. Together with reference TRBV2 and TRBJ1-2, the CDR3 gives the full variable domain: EPEVTQTPSHQVTQMGQEVILRCVPISNHLYFYWYRQILGQKVEFLVSFYNNEISEKSEIFDDQFSVERPDGSNFTLKIRSTKLEDSAMYFCASSWTGDGYTFGSGTRLTVV.

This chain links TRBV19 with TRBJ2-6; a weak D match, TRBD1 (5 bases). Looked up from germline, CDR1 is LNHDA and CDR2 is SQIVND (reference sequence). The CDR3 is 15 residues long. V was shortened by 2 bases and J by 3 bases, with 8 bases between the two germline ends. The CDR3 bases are TGTGCCAGTAGTATACAGGGTGTTGGGGCCAACGTCCTGACTTTC. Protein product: CASSIQGVGANVLTF. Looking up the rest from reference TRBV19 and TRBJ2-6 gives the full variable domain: DGGITQSPKYLFRKEGQNVTLSCEQNLNHDAMYWYRQDPGQGLRLIYYSQIVNDFQKGDIAEGYSVSREKKESFPLTVTSAQKNPTAFYLCASSIQGVGANVLTFGAGSRLTVL.

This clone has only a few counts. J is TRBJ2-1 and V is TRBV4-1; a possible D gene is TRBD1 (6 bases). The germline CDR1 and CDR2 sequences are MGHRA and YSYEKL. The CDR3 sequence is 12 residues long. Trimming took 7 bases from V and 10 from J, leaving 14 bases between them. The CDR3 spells CASTDSGTEQFF. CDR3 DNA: TGCGCCAGCACCGACTCCGGGACAGAGCAGTTCTTC.

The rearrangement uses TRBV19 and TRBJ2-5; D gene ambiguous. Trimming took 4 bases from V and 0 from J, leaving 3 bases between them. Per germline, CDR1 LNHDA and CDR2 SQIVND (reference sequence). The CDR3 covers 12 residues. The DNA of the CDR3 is TGTGCCAGTAGTACTAACCAAGAGACCCAGTACTTC. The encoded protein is CASSTNQETQYF.

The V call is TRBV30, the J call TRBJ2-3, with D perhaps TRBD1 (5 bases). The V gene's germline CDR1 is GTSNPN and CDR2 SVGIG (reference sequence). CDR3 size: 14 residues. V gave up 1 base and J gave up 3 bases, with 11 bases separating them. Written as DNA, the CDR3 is TGTGCCTGGAGTGGGCAGGGAAGGACAGATACGCAGTATTTT. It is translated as CAWSGQGRTDTQYF.

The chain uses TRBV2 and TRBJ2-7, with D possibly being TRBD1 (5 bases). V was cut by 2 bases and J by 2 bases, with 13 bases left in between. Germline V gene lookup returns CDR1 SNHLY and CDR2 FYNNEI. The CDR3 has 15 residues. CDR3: CASSERGSQAYEQYF. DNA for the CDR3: TGTGCCAGCAGTGAAAGGGGCAGTCAAGCCTACGAGCAGTACTTC.

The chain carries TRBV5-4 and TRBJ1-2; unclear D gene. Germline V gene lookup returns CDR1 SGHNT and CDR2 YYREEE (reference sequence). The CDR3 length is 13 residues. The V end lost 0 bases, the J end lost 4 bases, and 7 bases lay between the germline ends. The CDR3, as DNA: TGTGCCAGCAGCTTGGCCGCCAGCTATGGCTACACCTTC. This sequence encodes CASSLAASYGYTF.